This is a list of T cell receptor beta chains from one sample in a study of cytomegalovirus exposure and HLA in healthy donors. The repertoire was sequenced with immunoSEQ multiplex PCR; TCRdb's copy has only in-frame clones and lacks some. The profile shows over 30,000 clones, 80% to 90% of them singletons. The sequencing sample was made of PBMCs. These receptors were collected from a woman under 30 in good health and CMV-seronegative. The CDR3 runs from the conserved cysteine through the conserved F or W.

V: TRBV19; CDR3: CASSTNTDTQYF
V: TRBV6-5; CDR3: CASSRTSNQETQYF
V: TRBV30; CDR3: CAWSVKGDIQPQHF
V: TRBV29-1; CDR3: CSVEETGVGYTF
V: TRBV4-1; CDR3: CASSQDRGYTGELFF
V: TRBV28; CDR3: CASRVAGDPLHF
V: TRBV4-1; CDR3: CASSRPTENYGYTF
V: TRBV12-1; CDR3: CASSPRAQHF
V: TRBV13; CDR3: CASSSGLAGGSHEQYF
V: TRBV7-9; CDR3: CASSLGGRIFTDTQYF
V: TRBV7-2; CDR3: CASSFGDTYNEQFF
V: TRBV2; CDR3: CASVVGGGGTYNEQFF
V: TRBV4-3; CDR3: CASSQDGGGLYEQYF
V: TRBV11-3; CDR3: CASIRGQVKVRINDQYF
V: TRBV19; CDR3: CASSIDHSQGRETQYF
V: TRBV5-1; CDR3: CASSLGQLNYGYTF
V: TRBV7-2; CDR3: CASRITGHLTIEAFF
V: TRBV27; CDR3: CASSLLGHQPQHF
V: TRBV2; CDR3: CAGEQGFKNGYTF
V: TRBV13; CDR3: CASSYGLAGGYEQYF
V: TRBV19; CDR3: CASRGYNTGELFF
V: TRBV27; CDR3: CASSLSKTGGETQYF
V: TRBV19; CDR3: CASQQWAGGYNEQFF
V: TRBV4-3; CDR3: CASSQVLDTGELFF
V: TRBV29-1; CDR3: CSVGHPGEQYF
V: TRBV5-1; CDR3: CASSLGQGTNCGYTF
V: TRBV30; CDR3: CAWTTGQGAYEQYF
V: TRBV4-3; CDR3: CASSQGAGSGSRSGANVLTF
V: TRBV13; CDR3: CASSSGRPKETQYF
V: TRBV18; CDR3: CASSPRQQGSTGELFF
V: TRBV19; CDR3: CASSLPGQGALGQPQHF
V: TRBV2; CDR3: CASSPQRGTDTQYF
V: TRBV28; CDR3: CASSPPGDRSYEQYF
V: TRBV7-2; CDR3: CASSLAFSGGEQYF
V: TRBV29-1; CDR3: CSVPWTSGDETQYF
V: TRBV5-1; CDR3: CASSPPGVYPSTDTQYF
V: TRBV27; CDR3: CASRGGAKNIQYF
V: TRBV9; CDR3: CASSVSVFANTGELFF
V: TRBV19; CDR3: CASSIGQGVQPQHF
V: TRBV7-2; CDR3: CASSLSKSLGQGEQFF
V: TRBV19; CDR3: CASSIGDSSEQHF
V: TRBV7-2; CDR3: CASSLFSGYQETQYF
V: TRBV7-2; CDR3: CASSLGVTGRGYTF
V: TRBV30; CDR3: CAWRPSSYEQYF
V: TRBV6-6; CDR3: CASSYGGSRSYEQYF
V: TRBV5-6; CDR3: CASSSLAETQYF